This TCR beta chain derives from a study of identical twins. V dropped 1 base and J dropped 4 bases, with 11 bases sitting between them. The CDR3 is 14 residues long. Germline CDR1 is SGHDT and CDR2 is YYEEEE. From the 5' RACE reads, TCRdb called clonotypes with MiXCR, one entry per CDR3 protein. The sample yields a few hundred thousand distinct CDR3 sequences, 8% to 9.5% seen once. These records were also assigned to another study, of yellow fever vaccine responses in identical twins.

The chain carries TRBV5-6 and TRBJ1-1; TRBD1 is a possible D gene (5 bases). Sequences were obtained from CD8+ T cells sorted from blood. This TCR was recovered from a woman aged 18-30 years in good health. Written as DNA, the CDR3 is TGTGCCAGCAGCTTGCAGGGTTCGAGCACTGAAGCTTTCTTT. Protein sequence: CASSLQGSSTEAFF.